Listed below are T cell receptor beta chains from one sample, sequenced in a study of CD8+CD57+ T cells in acquired aplastic anemia. One entry per CDR3 protein results from TCRdb running MiXCR on the reads. The profile shows 250,000 or so distinct CDR3 sequences, around half of them singletons. Input material: sorted CD4+, CD8+, or CD8+CD57+ T cells (not recorded which) from PBMCs. These receptors were collected from a human donor with aplastic anemia. The conserved cysteine and the conserved F or W are not part of the CDR3 here.

V,J,CDR3
TRBV2,TRBJ1-1,ASSGGRGVTEAF
TRBV4-2,TRBJ2-7,ASSQGLPAYEQY
TRBV9,TRBJ1-2,ASSASIHRGQSYGYT
TRBV6-5,TRBJ2-1,ASSYSGSGTGEQF
TRBV10-3,TRBJ2-7,AISGSGRSYEQY
TRBV24-1,TRBJ2-1,ATSDAQETYNEQF
TRBV7-9,TRBJ2-7,ASSQDPGVDEQY
TRBV4-2,TRBJ2-6,ASSQETSSSGANVLT
TRBV10-3,TRBJ2-3,AISWTSGGTDTQY
TRBV9,TRBJ1-2,ASSVEGGRGYT
TRBV5-8,TRBJ1-2,ASSHRGNGAANYGYT
TRBV20-1,TRBJ2-7,SASSHEQY
TRBV9,TRBJ2-7,ASSEAGTGSYEQY
TRBV10-2,TRBJ2-5,ASSESIGWGTQY
TRBV27,TRBJ1-5,ASSRGRNRPQH
TRBV7-9,TRBJ2-1,ASSHGGGGNEQF
TRBV29-1,TRBJ2-7,SVEWGSGSSSSTYEQY
TRBV9,TRBJ2-7,ASSVRGGTSYEQY
TRBV12-3/TRBV12-4,TRBJ1-4,ASSRLNEKLF
TRBV29-1,TRBJ2-1,SVGVGGGSYNEQF
TRBV29-1,TRBJ1-2,SVAEFDYGYT
TRBV27,TRBJ1-1,ASSLNVGEGSAF
TRBV7-9,TRBJ1-5,ASSHGPNQPQH
TRBV5-8,TRBJ2-7,ASSYYSYEQY
TRBV15,TRBJ2-5,ATSREGETFETQY
TRBV15,TRBJ1-1,ATSRDRWVEAF
TRBV5-6,TRBJ1-4,ASSFTGTLSEKLF
TRBV27,TRBJ1-2,ASSLTGGHYGYT
TRBV7-9,TRBJ1-4,ASSFGHDRGEKLF
TRBV6-9,TRBJ1-4,ASRRMAQGDWEKLF
TRBV4-3,TRBJ2-7,ASSQNIGTGGWYEQY
TRBV27,TRBJ1-5,ASSRGNQPQH
TRBV3-1,TRBJ1-5,ASSLGGGAGQPQH